Following are 10 T cell receptor beta chains from one sample sequenced in a study of shared clonotypes between healthy human individuals. Produced via immunoSEQ multiplex PCR; TCRdb's table is partial and in-frame only. The sample carries around 690,000 clones, roughly 91% recorded once. The material sequenced was memory CD8+ T cells from PBMCs. Subset denoted: CD45RO+ cells pooled with CCR7-negative TemRA cells. The receptors here all came from a man between 18 and 35 years old in good health. Some clones in this sample may be carry-over from other donors' samples.

CDR3 in amino acids: CASSQGLAGGPGELFF. The CDR3 region has the DNA TGTGCCAGTAGCCAGGGACTAGCGGGAGGGCCTGGGGAGCTGTTTTTT. V is TRBV19 and J is TRBJ2-2, with 16 positions matching TRBD2. V gave up 6 bases and J gave up 8 bases; unmatched junction bases: 6. This CDR3 has 16 amino acids. Germline V gene data show CDR1 as LNHDA and CDR2 as SQIVND (reference sequence).

The chain carries TRBV7-9 and TRBJ1-4, with 7 bases lining up with TRBD1. V was clipped by 4 bases and J by 8 bases; unmatched bases: 7. The CDR3 extends over 14 amino acids. Looked up from germline, CDR1 is SEHNR and CDR2 is FQNEAQ (reference sequence). In nucleotides, the CDR3 is TGTGCCAGCAGCTCCACAGGGGCCGGGGAAAAACTGTTTTTT. The encoded protein is CASSSTGAGEKLFF. Filled out from reference TRBV7-9 and TRBJ1-4, the complete variable domain reads DTGVSQNPRHKITKRGQNVTFRCDPISEHNRLYWYRQTLGQGPEFLTYFQNEAQLEKSRLLSDRFSAERPKGSFSTLEIQRTEQGDSAMYLCASSSTGAGEKLFFGSGTQLSVL.

The chain couples TRBV29-1 to TRBJ2-7, with 11 nucleotides matching TRBD2. Germline V lookup: CDR1 SQVTM, CDR2 ANQGSEA. V gave up 0 bases and J gave up 4 bases; unmatched junction bases: 5. The CDR3 has 15 amino acids. The CDR3 reads CSVEDRPSGRYEQYF. The CDR3 nucleotides are TGCAGCGTTGAAGATCGGCCTAGCGGGAGGTACGAGCAGTACTTC.

This chain uses TRBV27 with TRBJ1-2; D not resolved. Deletions cut 6 bases from V and 8 bases from J, with 22 bases between. The CDR3 contains 15 residues. Per the germline V gene, CDR1 is MNHEY and CDR2 is SMNVEV (reference sequence). CDR3 in amino acids: CASSPKYIRVGGYTF. CDR3 nucleotides: TGTGCCAGCAGCCCAAAATACATCCGGGTCGGCGGCTACACCTTC.

V is TRBV7-9 and J is TRBJ2-5, with D perhaps assigned TRBD1 or TRBD2 (5 bases each). Germline values: CDR1 SEHNR, CDR2 FQNEAQ (reference sequence). This CDR3 is 16 amino acids long. V gave up 5 bases and J gave up 2 bases, with 18 bases separating them. The DNA for the CDR3 is TGTGCCAGCAGCCCGGGGACCCTGGGGCTGCAAGAGACCCAGTACTTC. This encodes CASSPGTLGLQETQYF.

The CDR3 nucleotides read TGTGCCAGCAGCGGCCGGGTCCACACCTTC. This codes for CASSGRVHTF. The gene calls are TRBV7-9 and TRBJ1-2; no clear D gene. In germline, CDR1 is SEHNR, CDR2 FQNEAQ (reference sequence). The CDR3 length is 10 residues. V lost 5 bases and J lost 12, with 10 bases in between. Using reference TRBV7-9 and TRBJ1-2 for the parts outside the CDR3, the full variable domain is DTGVSQNPRHKITKRGQNVTFRCDPISEHNRLYWYRQTLGQGPEFLTYFQNEAQLEKSRLLSDRFSAERPKGSFSTLEIQRTEQGDSAMYLCASSGRVHTFGSGTRLTVV.

This sequence joins TRBV4-1 and TRBJ1-1, with D possibly matching TRBD1 (6 bases). Germline V lookup: CDR1 MGHRA, CDR2 YSYEKL. The CDR3 extends over 12 amino acids. V lost 2 bases, J lost 7 bases, and 8 bases lay in between. CDR3 amino acids: CASSQKGDEAFF. In DNA, the CDR3 is TGCGCCAGCAGCCAAAAGGGGGATGAAGCTTTCTTT.

The chain employs TRBV19 and TRBJ1-1; no definite D call. The V end lost 10 bases, the J end lost 7 bases, and 22 bases lay between the germline ends. Germline CDR1 is LNHDA and CDR2 is SQIVND (reference sequence). The CDR3 sequence is 14 residues long. CDR3 region: CATARTRPGGEAFF. The CDR3 region has the DNA TGTGCCACCGCTCGGACCCGACCCGGTGGTGAAGCTTTCTTT.

The CDR3 DNA sequence: TGTGCCAGTAGTCTAGGACGGAATTCACCCCTCCACTTT. The encoded protein is CASSLGRNSPLHF. V usage is TRBV19 and J usage is TRBJ1-6; D is unresolved. The CDR3 totals 13 residues. Trimming cost V 5 bases and J 7 bases, with 9 bases left between them. Germline lookup yields CDR1 LNHDA and CDR2 SQIVND (reference sequence).

This chain uses TRBV27 with TRBJ2-7, with D perhaps matching TRBD1 (5 bases). With 2 bases removed from V and 6 bases from J, the gap between germline ends came to 14 bases. CDR3 length equals 14 residues. In germline, CDR1 is MNHEY, CDR2 SMNVEV (reference sequence). The CDR3 reads CASSLRVPRGEQYF. The CDR3 DNA reads as TGTGCCAGCAGTTTACGGGTCCCTAGGGGCGAGCAGTACTTC.